A selection of T cell receptor beta chains follows, all from one sample in a study of T cell repertoires in cytomegalovirus infection. Via MiXCR, TCRdb re-called the reads, giving one row per CDR3 protein. The table includes around 900,000 distinct CDR3 sequences, around 31% detected once. Their antigen targets remain unknown. Sequencing was performed on cultured CD8+ T cells from PBMCs, taken from culture after CMV antigen stimulation. All receptors derive from a human donor in good health (CMV status not recorded). Some clones in this sample may be carry-over from other donors' samples. The CDR3 runs from the conserved cysteine through the conserved F or W. The D gene is left open where the match is weak. Not all rows give a size; the values are once, few, many and, for expanded clones, a class.

d_gene | j_gene | abundance | v_gene | CDR3nt | CDR3aa
. | TRBJ1-3 | many | TRBV7-6 | TGTGCCAGCAGCCCTGGACTAACACGAACGAGCTCTGGAAACACCATATATTTT | CASSPGLTRTSSGNTIYF
. | TRBJ2-1 | . | TRBV6-6 | TGTGTCAGCAGTGAGGGACATCTCAATGAGCAGTTCTTC | CVSSEGHLNEQFF
TRBD2 | TRBJ2-2 | . | TRBV5-4 | TGTGCCAGCAGCCCTAGCGGGGGGAGATACACCGGGGAGCTGTTTTTT | CASSPSGGRYTGELFF
TRBD2 | TRBJ2-1 | . | TRBV20-1 | TGCAGTGCTGGTTCTGGCGGGGGGTCCTGGATCTTC | CSAGSGGGSWIF
TRBD1 | TRBJ2-2 | few | TRBV6-8 | TGTGCCAGCAGTTATGGGACAGGACTCACCGGGGAGCTGTTTTTT | CASSYGTGLTGELFF
TRBD1 | TRBJ1-2 | few | TRBV7-6 | TGTGCCAGCAGCCCTACCGGGACAGGGAATTCATGGGATGGCTACACCTTC | CASSPTGTGNSWDGYTF
TRBD1 | TRBJ1-2 | . | TRBV19 | TGTGCCAGTAGCAACTGGGACAGGGTTAACTATGGCTACACCTTC | CASSNWDRVNYGYTF
. | TRBJ2-5 | . | TRBV28 | TGTGCCAGCAGTTATCTCCGGGGCAGCATCCAAGAGACCCAGTACTTC | CASSYLRGSIQETQYF
. | TRBJ2-1 | . | TRBV15 | TGTGCCACCACCGAGGACCCGAACCTCTACAATGAGCAGTTCTTC | CATTEDPNLYNEQFF
TRBD1 | TRBJ1-2 | . | TRBV19 | TGTGCCAGTAGTATGCCCGGGACAGAGGGTGGCTACACCTTC | CASSMPGTEGGYTF
TRBD1 | TRBJ2-2 | . | TRBV7-9 | TGTGCCAGCAGACTAGACAGGGGCGAAACCGGGGAGCTGTTTTTT | CASRLDRGETGELFF
. | TRBJ1-3 | many | TRBV7-2 | TGTGCCAGCAGCCCGGACGTTGTCTCTGGAAACACCATATATTTT | CASSPDVVSGNTIYF
. | TRBJ1-2 | few | TRBV25-1 | TGTGCCAGCAGTGAGAAGGTATTAAGGACCCCGAACTATGGCTACACCTTC | CASSEKVLRTPNYGYTF
TRBD1 | TRBJ2-1 | . | TRBV7-3 | TGTGCCAGCAGCAAAGGGACAGGGCAGGATAATGAGCAGTTCTTC | CASSKGTGQDNEQFF
. | TRBJ2-5 | . | TRBV7-9 | TGTGCCAGCAGCTTAAACAGGGATTACCAAGAGACCCAGTACTTC | CASSLNRDYQETQYF
. | TRBJ2-6 | many | TRBV7-8 | TGTGCCAGCAGCCACCATGAGAGCTCTGGGGCCAACGTCCTGACTTTC | CASSHHESSGANVLTF
. | TRBJ2-5 | . | TRBV6-5 | TGTGCCAGCAGTTACTCGATTCGGGGGACGGGCTCACGGACCCAGTACTTC | CASSYSIRGTGSRTQYF
. | TRBJ2-1 | few | TRBV27 | TGTGCCAGCAGTACTTCCGGCCAAGGGGATGAGCAGTTCTTC | CASSTSGQGDEQFF
. | TRBJ2-1 | many | TRBV7-6 | TGTGCCAGCAGCTCCCCGGGGGGCGCTTACAATGAGCAGTTCTTC | CASSSPGGAYNEQFF
TRBD2 | TRBJ2-5 | . | TRBV4-2 | TGTGCCAGCAGCCAAGGGGTGAACACGGGGGGGGAGACCCAGTACTTC | CASSQGVNTGGETQYF
. | TRBJ2-1 | . | TRBV4-2 | TGTGCCAGCAGCCTAAGGGGGGGTGTTCAGTTATACAATGAGCAGTTCTTC | CASSLRGGVQLYNEQFF
. | TRBJ1-6 | many | TRBV7-2 | TGTGCCAGCAGCTTAGGGGGGGGCACACCCCTCCACTTT | CASSLGGGTPLHF
. | TRBJ1-1 | . | TRBV5-4 | TGTGCCAGCAGCTCGGGTCTTACAATGCCCCGAGGCACTGAAGCTTTCTTT | CASSSGLTMPRGTEAFF
. | TRBJ2-7 | . | TRBV3-1 | TGTGCCAGCAGCCAAGAACTTGGGGATGAGCAGTACTTC | CASSQELGDEQYF
. | TRBJ2-1 | . | TRBV19 | TGTGCCAGTAGTGTCCCACCCGGGGGCTACAATGAGCAGTTCTTC | CASSVPPGGYNEQFF
. | TRBJ1-4 | few | TRBV12-5 | TGTGCTAGTGGTCGTGAGGGGGAAGAAAAACTGTTTTTT | CASGREGEEKLFF
TRBD1 | TRBJ2-2 | few | TRBV4-1 | TGCGCCAGCAGCCAGGTACAGGGGGCGAAAACCGGGGAGCTGTTTTTT | CASSQVQGAKTGELFF
. | TRBJ1-2 | . | TRBV7-6 | TGTGCCAACAGCTTTGAACAGATCTATGGCTACACCTTC | CANSFEQIYGYTF
. | TRBJ2-2 | . | TRBV6-1 | TGTGCCAGCAGTTTAGGATCTAGGACAATGTCGAACACCGGGGAGCTGTTTTTT | CASSLGSRTMSNTGELFF
TRBD1 | TRBJ1-5 | few | TRBV12-3/TRBV12-4 | TGTGCCAGCAGTTTAAAGGCAGGGGGCAACCAGCCCCAGCATTTT | CASSLKAGGNQPQHF
. | TRBJ2-1 | many | TRBV7-8 | TGTGCCAGCAGCTTAGTTCCCCTAAGTTCGAGCTCCTACAATGAGCAGTTCTTC | CASSLVPLSSSSYNEQFF
. | TRBJ1-5 | few | TRBV4-3 | TGCGCCAGCAGCCGCGGTAGGGTCGGGAAGGGGAATCTTTATAGCAATCAGCCCCAGCATTTT | CASSRGRVGKGNLYSNQPQHF
. | TRBJ1-2 | . | TRBV18 | TGTGCCAGCTCACCACCGACGACCAAAGCTGGCTACACCTTC | CASSPPTTKAGYTF
. | TRBJ2-2 | few | TRBV7-9 | TGTGCCAGCAGCTTATCGAGCACGAACACCGGGGAGCTGTTTTTT | CASSLSSTNTGELFF
TRBD1 | TRBJ2-3 | . | TRBV4-1 | TGCGCCAGCAGCCAGACGGGACAGGGAAGAGATACGCAGTATTTT | CASSQTGQGRDTQYF
. | TRBJ2-2 | . | TRBV19 | TGTGCCAGTAGTATTTGGACAGTTCGCACCGGGGAGCTGTTTTTT | CASSIWTVRTGELFF
. | TRBJ1-4 | few | TRBV5-1 | TGCGCCAGCAGCCTGGGCGGGCAAGCAACTAATGAAAAACTGTTTTTT | CASSLGGQATNEKLFF
. | TRBJ2-1 | many | TRBV28 | TGTGCCAGCAACCTACTAAACCGGGGTAATGAGCAGTTCTTC | CASNLLNRGNEQFF
. | TRBJ2-6 | few | TRBV27 | TGTGCCAGCAGTTTATACTCGGGGCAGAGCTCTGGGGCCAACGTCCTGACTTTC | CASSLYSGQSSGANVLTF
. | TRBJ2-1 | . | TRBV12-3/TRBV12-4 | TGTGCCAGCAGTTTAGGCGACGCATCCTCCCAGTTCTTC | CASSLGDASSQFF
TRBD1 | TRBJ1-1 | few | TRBV27 | TGTGCCAGCAGTGCTAACCCTCCAGGGGGCACTGAAGCTTTCTTT | CASSANPPGGTEAFF
TRBD2 | TRBJ2-2 | . | TRBV12-3/TRBV12-4 | TGTGCCAGCAGTTTAAGGTGGATAGCGGGGGACACCGGGGAGCTGTTTTTT | CASSLRWIAGDTGELFF
. | TRBJ1-2 | . | TRBV7-9 | TGTGCCAGCAGCTACGACGGTCCTAGTGGCTACACCTTC | CASSYDGPSGYTF
. | TRBJ1-3 | . | TRBV6-5 | TGTGCCAGCAGTTATCACACAGGGTCCGGAAACACCATATATTTT | CASSYHTGSGNTIYF
. | TRBJ2-5 | . | TRBV27 | TGTGCCAGCAGTTTCCCCCAAGGGGCCCAGTACTTC | CASSFPQGAQYF